The present TCR beta chain was sequenced within a study of OX40 agonist ivuxolimab in advanced cancers. Study-level information: Three patients, one with hepatocellular carcinoma and two with cutaneous melanoma, achieved partial responses. Study results and limitations: The study observed clonal expansion of CD4+ and CD8+ blood T cells by week 6 at 0.1 to 3.0 mg/kg. Researchers did not determine the expanded peripheral T cells' antigen specificity.

Autoimmune disease history or systemic immunosuppression barred patients. Assay used: immunoSEQ multiplex PCR; TCRdb lists only in-frame clones, some missing. The sample records more than 45,000 clones, 84% being singletons. In regard to this clone: The antigen is undetermined.

Germline CDR1 reads MDHEN; CDR2 reads SYDVKM. This CDR3 region has 12 residues. V lost 6 bases, J lost 2 bases, and 2 bases lay in between. The source was CD4+ or CD8+ T cells sorted from blood, collected in a trial of the OX40 agonist ivuxolimab. This chain joins TRBV28 and TRBJ2-6; no reliable D call. The TCR sequence derives from an adult with an advanced solid tumor such as melanoma, head and neck, liver or kidney cancer. The CDR3 sequence is CASRTGANVLTF. Written as DNA, the CDR3 is TGTGCCAGCAGGACTGGGGCCAACGTCCTGACTTTC.